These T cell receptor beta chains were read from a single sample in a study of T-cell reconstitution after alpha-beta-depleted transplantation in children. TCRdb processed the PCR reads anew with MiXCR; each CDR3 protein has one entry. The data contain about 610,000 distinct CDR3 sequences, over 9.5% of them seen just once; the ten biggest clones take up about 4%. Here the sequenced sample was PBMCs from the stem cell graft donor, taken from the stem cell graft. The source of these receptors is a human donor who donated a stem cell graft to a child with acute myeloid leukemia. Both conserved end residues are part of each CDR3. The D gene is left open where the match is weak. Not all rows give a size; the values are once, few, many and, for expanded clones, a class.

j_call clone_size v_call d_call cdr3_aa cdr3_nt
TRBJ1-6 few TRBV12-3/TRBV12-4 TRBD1 CASIPQARGSSYNSPLHF TGTGCCAGCATCCCCCAAGCCAGGGGGAGCTCCTATAATTCACCCCTCCACTTT
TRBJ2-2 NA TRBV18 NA CASSLPVDGGELFF TGTGCCAGCTCACTACCTGTAGATGGCGGGGAGCTGTTTTTT
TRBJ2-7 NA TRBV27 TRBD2 CASSLLLAGGREQYF TGTGCCAGCAGTTTATTGCTAGCGGGAGGTCGCGAGCAGTACTTC
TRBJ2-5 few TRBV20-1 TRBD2 CSAATSEETQYF TGCAGTGCTGCCACTAGCGAGGAGACCCAGTACTTC
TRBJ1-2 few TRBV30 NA CAQENYGYTF TGTGCCCAGGAAAACTATGGCTACACCTTC
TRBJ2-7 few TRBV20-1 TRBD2 CSAVLAGKVYEQYF TGCAGTGCTGTACTAGCGGGGAAGGTATACGAGCAGTACTTC
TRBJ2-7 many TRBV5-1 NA CASSTSGEQYF TGCGCCAGCAGCACCAGTGGGGAGCAGTACTTC
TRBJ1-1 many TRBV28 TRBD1 CASTGDRDRTEAFF TGTGCCAGCACCGGGGACAGGGATCGCACTGAAGCTTTCTTT
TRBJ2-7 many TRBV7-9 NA CASSPGSLGLEQYF TGTGCCAGCAGCCCGGGATCCCTAGGATTAGAGCAGTACTTC
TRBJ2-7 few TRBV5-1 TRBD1 CASSLARGQGSSEQYF TGCGCCAGCAGCTTGGCCCGGGGACAGGGAAGCAGCGAGCAGTACTTC
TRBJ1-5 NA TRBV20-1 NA CSADPLDLTQPQHF TGCAGTGCTGACCCATTAGATCTAACGCAGCCCCAGCATTTT
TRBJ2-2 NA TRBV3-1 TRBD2 CASSQDRLAGARGELFF TGTGCCAGCAGCCAAGATCGACTAGCGGGAGCCCGCGGGGAGCTGTTTTTT
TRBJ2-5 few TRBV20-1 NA CSATRETQYF TGCAGTGCCACCCGGGAGACCCAGTACTTC
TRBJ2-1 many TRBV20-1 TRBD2 CSARGLAGEGEQFF TGCAGTGCTAGAGGACTAGCGGGAGAAGGTGAGCAGTTCTTC
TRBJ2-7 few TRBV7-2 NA CASSLLVYEQYF TGTGCCAGCAGCTTATTGGTCTACGAGCAGTACTTC
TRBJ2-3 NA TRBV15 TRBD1 CATSRGRDRGATDTQYF TGTGCCACCAGCAGAGGCCGAGACAGGGGAGCCACAGATACGCAGTATTTT
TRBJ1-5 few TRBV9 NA CASSVGASGSLNQPQHF TGTGCCAGCAGCGTAGGTGCGTCGGGGTCCCTCAATCAGCCCCAGCATTTT
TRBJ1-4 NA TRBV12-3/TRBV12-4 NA CASSLAPDGPGGKLFF TGTGCCAGCAGTTTGGCCCCGGACGGACCGGGAGGAAAACTGTTTTTT
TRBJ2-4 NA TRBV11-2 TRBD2 CASSQPYGRERDIQYF TGTGCCAGCAGCCAGCCTTACGGGCGGGAGAGGGACATTCAGTACTTC
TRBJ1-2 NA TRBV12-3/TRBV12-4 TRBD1 CASSHTGVPGYTF TGTGCCAGCAGCCATACAGGGGTCCCTGGCTACACCTTC
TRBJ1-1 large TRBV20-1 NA CSARLRMNTEAFF TGCAGTGCTAGGCTGAGGATGAACACTGAAGCTTTCTTT
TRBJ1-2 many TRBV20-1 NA CSAIWDLTNYGYTF TGCAGTGCTATATGGGACCTCACTAACTATGGCTACACCTTC
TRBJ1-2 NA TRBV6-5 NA CASSLERGFYSGYTF TGTGCCAGCAGTTTGGAACGGGGGTTCTACTCTGGCTACACCTTC
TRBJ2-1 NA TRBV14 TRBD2 CASSQDGRGDEQFF TGTGCCAGCAGCCAAGACGGGAGGGGAGATGAGCAGTTCTTC
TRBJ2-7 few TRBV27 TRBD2 CASSLLSTSGREAQYF TGTGCCAGCAGTTTACTGTCCACTAGCGGGAGGGAGGCGCAGTACTTC
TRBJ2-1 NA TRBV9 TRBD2 CASSIGTSGYNEQFF TGTGCCAGCAGCATAGGGACTAGCGGATACAATGAGCAGTTCTTC
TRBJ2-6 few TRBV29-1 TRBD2 CSTVTSGRSGANVLTF TGCAGCACTGTGACTAGCGGGAGGTCTGGGGCCAACGTCCTGACTTTC
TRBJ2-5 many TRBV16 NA CASSRQGQETQYF TGTGCCAGCAGCCGTCAGGGGCAAGAGACCCAGTACTTC
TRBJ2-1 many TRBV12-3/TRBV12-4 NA CASSLAVGGEQFF TGTGCCAGCAGTTTAGCGGTCGGCGGTGAGCAGTTCTTC
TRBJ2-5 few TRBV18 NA CASSPLLGETQYF TGTGCCAGCTCACCGCTCCTAGGGGAGACCCAGTACTTC
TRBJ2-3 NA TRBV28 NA CASSLLGFPSTDTQYF TGTGCCAGCAGTTTACTGGGATTTCCTAGCACAGATACGCAGTATTTT
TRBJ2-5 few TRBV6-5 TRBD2 CASSYTSGRQETQYF TGTGCCAGCAGTTACACTAGCGGGAGACAAGAGACCCAGTACTTC
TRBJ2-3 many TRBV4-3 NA CASSLNPLDDTQYF TGCGCCAGCAGCCTAAACCCCCTCGACGATACGCAGTATTTT
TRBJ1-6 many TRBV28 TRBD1 CANQGGKSKSPLHF TGTGCCAACCAGGGGGGGAAGTCGAAGTCACCCCTCCACTTT
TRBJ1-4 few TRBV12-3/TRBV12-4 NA CASSETLREKLFF TGTGCCAGCAGTGAGACCCTGCGGGAAAAACTGTTTTTT
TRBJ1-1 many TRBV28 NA CASSLIGGTEAFF TGTGCCAGCAGTTTGATTGGGGGCACTGAAGCTTTCTTT
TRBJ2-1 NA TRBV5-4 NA CASSSYDYNEQFF TGTGCCAGCAGCTCTTACGATTACAATGAGCAGTTCTTC
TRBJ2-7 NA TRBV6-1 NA CASKPQESSYEQYF TGTGCCAGCAAACCACAGGAATCCTCCTACGAGCAGTACTTC
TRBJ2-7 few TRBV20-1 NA CSARKVATLMYEQYF TGCAGTGCTAGGAAGGTCGCTACCTTGATGTACGAGCAGTACTTC
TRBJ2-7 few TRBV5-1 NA CASSRQIQYEQYF TGCGCCAGCAGCAGACAGATTCAATACGAGCAGTACTTC
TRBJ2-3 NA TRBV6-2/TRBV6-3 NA CASNNALAQYF TGTGCCAGCAATAACGCCCTCGCACAGTATTTT
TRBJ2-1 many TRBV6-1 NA CASRPDFYNEQFF TGTGCCAGCAGACCCGACTTTTACAATGAGCAGTTCTTC
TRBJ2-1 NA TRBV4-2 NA CASSQDRSDRRMANEQFF TGTGCCAGCAGCCAAGATCGATCGGACCGGCGGATGGCCAATGAGCAGTTCTTC
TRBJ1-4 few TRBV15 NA CATSRGAATNEKLFF TGTGCCACCAGCAGAGGTGCAGCTACTAATGAAAAACTGTTTTTT
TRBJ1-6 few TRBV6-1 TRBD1 CASSRQGVDSPLHF TGTGCCAGCAGTAGACAGGGAGTAGATTCACCCCTCCACTTT
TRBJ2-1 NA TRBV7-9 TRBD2 CASSLDGTSGYNEQFF TGTGCCAGCAGCTTGGACGGGACTAGCGGTTACAATGAGCAGTTCTTC
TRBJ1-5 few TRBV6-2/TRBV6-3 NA CASSYSNLNQPQHF TGTGCCAGCAGTTACTCCAATTTGAATCAGCCCCAGCATTTT
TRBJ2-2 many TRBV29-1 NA CSVNQGTGELFF TGCAGCGTCAACCAGGGGACCGGGGAGCTGTTTTTT